Only a few counts were recorded for the clone carrying this TCR beta chain. Sequencing was performed with immunoSEQ multiplex PCR; in TCRdb, only in-frame clones are kept and a portion is missing. The table has approximately 300,000 clones, roughly 90% seen once. The data stem from a study of blood T cell repertoires in COVID-19. This receptor was taken from a woman in her forties with COVID-19, enrolled during active disease. Material: peripheral blood.

The CDR3 loop is CASSFDRVQPQHF. CDR3 coding DNA: TGTGCCAGTAGTTTTGACAGGGTTCAGCCCCAGCATTTT. The chain is built from TRBV19 and TRBJ1-5; 7 positions match TRBD1. The V gene's germline CDR1 is LNHDA and CDR2 SQIVND (reference sequence). J lost 6 bases, V lost 5 bases, and 4 bases had no gene match. The CDR3 covers 13 residues. The full variable domain, rest sourced from reference TRBV19 and TRBJ1-5, is DGGITQSPKYLFRKEGQNVTLSCEQNLNHDAMYWYRQDPGQGLRLIYYSQIVNDFQKGDIAEGYSVSREKKESFPLTVTSAQKNPTAFYLCASSFDRVQPQHFGDGTRLSIL.